This T cell receptor beta chain originates from a study of cytomegalovirus exposure and HLA in healthy donors. The PCR made use of 60 Vbeta and 13 Jbeta primers. The data were produced by immunoSEQ multiplex PCR, yet TCRdb's version contains in-frame clones alone and is incomplete. The sample includes roughly 93,000 clones, around three quarters of them seen just once. Germline CDR1 and CDR2: SGHTS and YDEGEE. The CDR3 sequence is 15 residues long. V was clipped by 4 bases and J by 8 bases; unmatched bases: 10. The receptor comes from a young man in good health and CMV-seronegative. What was sequenced was PBMCs. This chain links TRBV5-8 with TRBJ1-4; 8 bases match TRBD1. The CDR3 sequence is CASSHRTGRGEKLFF. The CDR3, as DNA: TGTGCCAGCAGCCACAGGACAGGGCGTGGGGAAAAACTGTTTTTT. The full variable domain, in which reference TRBV5-8 and TRBJ1-4 provide the parts outside the CDR3, is EAGVTQSPTHLIKTRGQQATLRCSPISGHTSVYWYQQALGLGLQFLLWYDEGEERNRGNFPPRFSGRQFPNYSSELNVNALELEDSALYLCASSHRTGRGEKLFFGSGTQLSVL.